One and the same sample provided the 17 T cell receptor beta chains below, sequenced in a study of CD8+ T cells in alopecia areata. TCR sequencing used cDNA made by reverse transcription of extracted RNA. Profiled with immunoSEQ multiplex PCR; TCRdb holds only in-frame clones, not every one. The sample includes approximately 210,000 clones, less than 45% of them seen just once. Stated treatment: oral pan-JAK inhibitor, 5-10 mg twice daily. The material sequenced was CD4+ T cells sorted from blood, taken around week 36, from a patient treated with tofacitinib. Every receptor here comes from a human donor with alopecia areata.

The genes are TRBV5-4 and TRBJ2-3, with D maybe TRBD2 (5 bases). There are 12 residues in the CDR3. V lost 6 bases, J lost 1 base, and 6 bases lay in between. The germline gives CDR1 SGHNT, CDR2 YYREEE (reference sequence). CDR3 coding DNA: TGTGCCAGCAAGAGGGGCACAGATACGCAGTATTTT. Translation: CASKRGTDTQYF. The whole variable domain, filled in from reference TRBV5-4 and TRBJ2-3, reads ETGVTQSPTHLIKTRGQQVTLRCSSQSGHNTVSWYQQALGQGPQFIFQYYREEENGRGNFPPRFSGLQFPNYSSELNVNALELDDSALYLCASKRGTDTQYFGPGTRLTVL.

This chain links TRBV30 with TRBJ1-2; unclear D gene. From germline, CDR1 is GTSNPN and CDR2 SVGIG (reference sequence). Trimming cost V 0 bases and J 4 bases, with 9 bases left between them. The CDR3 spans 13 residues. In nucleotides, the CDR3 is TGTGCCTGGAGTGTTGACTCCCTCTATGGCTACACCTTC. Protein product: CAWSVDSLYGYTF.

The chain combines TRBV6-9 with TRBJ2-7, with TRBD1 as a possible D gene (7 bases). This CDR3 has 13 residues. V was clipped by 11 bases and J by 6 bases, with 20 bases between them. Germline CDR1 reads MNHGY; CDR2 reads SVAAGI. The CDR3 sequence is CAEGGGLWGEQYF. The CDR3 DNA follows: TGTGCCGAAGGAGGGGGCCTTTGGGGCGAGCAGTACTTC.

There are a few counts of this clone. The chain is built from TRBV28 and TRBJ1-4; 7 bases agree with TRBD1. The V segment lost 7 bases and the J segment 7 bases; nucleotides outside the gene matches: 12. This CDR3 spans 15 amino acids. Germline assignment: CDR1 MDHEN and CDR2 SYDVKM. The CDR3 loop reads CASIEPGQSIEKLFF. In nucleotides, the CDR3 is TGTGCCAGCATCGAACCGGGACAGTCGATTGAAAAACTGTTTTTT.

This clone was counted between two and nine times. The V and J genes are TRBV29-1 and TRBJ1-5, with 7 bases matching TRBD1. CDR1 SQVTM and CDR2 ANQGSEA come from the germline V gene. V lost 4 bases and J lost 6; bases outside the gene matches: 3. CDR3 length: 12 residues. Here the CDR3 reads CSVGQGGQPQHF. DNA of the CDR3: TGCAGCGTTGGACAGGGAGGTCAGCCCCAGCATTTT.

About this clone itself: An end of the junction differs from the germline gene, which may be a read error. V usage is TRBV7-3 and J usage is TRBJ2-1; 7 nucleotides agree with TRBD2. Looked up from germline, CDR1 is SGHTA and CDR2 is FQGTGA. This CDR3 is 13 amino acids long. CDR3 DNA sequence: TGCGCCAGCAGCCAAGATTTCTTAGCGGGGCAGTTCTTC. Amino acids: CASSQDFLAGQFF.

This chain uses TRBV9 with TRBJ2-1, with a weak D call TRBD1 (5 bases). Germline values: CDR1 SGDLS, CDR2 YYNGEE. The CDR3 extends over 14 amino acids. V lost 3 bases to trimming and J lost 2 bases, with 9 bases between them. The CDR3 nucleotides read TGTGCCAGCAGCGGTGACAGACCCTACAATGAGCAGTTCTTC. This encodes CASSGDRPYNEQFF.

This clone showed up just a few times. Other nucleotide sequences from this sample produce the same CDR3. The rearrangement joins TRBV5-1 to TRBJ2-1; no clear D gene. With 2 bases removed from V and 1 base from J, the gap between germline ends came to 7 bases. This CDR3 is 14 amino acids long. Germline-derived CDR1 and CDR2 are SGHRS and YFSETQ. The chain's CDR3 is CASSLGQSYNEQFF. The CDR3 DNA reads TGCGCCAGCAGCTTAGGGCAGTCCTACAATGAGCAGTTCTTC.

The chain joins TRBV5-1 to TRBJ2-1; D might be TRBD1 (6 bases). Trimming removed 5 bases from V and 9 bases from J, with 27 bases in between. Looked up from germline, CDR1 is SGHRS and CDR2 is YFSETQ. This CDR3 contains 17 residues. Written as DNA, the CDR3 is TGCGCCAGCAGTCAGGACAACGACAGGTCAGTTCGACGTGAGCAGTTCTTC. Its translation is CASSQDNDRSVRREQFF.

This clone was recorded only once. The V and J genes are TRBV6-5 and TRBJ2-1; unclear D gene. Trimming left V 2 bases short and J 7 bases short, with 12 bases between. CDR1 is MNHEY and CDR2 is SVGAGI in the germline V gene. This CDR3 region has 14 residues. This CDR3 is CASSYMTTRNEQFF. The DNA of the CDR3 is TGTGCCAGCAGTTACATGACCACCCGGAATGAGCAGTTCTTC.

This chain links TRBV28 with TRBJ2-5, with 7 positions matching TRBD1. The germline CDR1 and CDR2 sequences are MDHEN and SYDVKM. J gave up 13 bases and V 4 bases, and 21 bases lay outside the gene matches. This CDR3 has 16 residues. CDR3 DNA: TGTGCCAGCAGTTCGACAGGGCCATCCTTCCACACCATCCGGTACTTC. It yields the protein CASSSTGPSFHTIRYF.

The rearrangement links TRBV5-1 to TRBJ2-5, with TRBD2 matching over 14 bases. The CDR3 extends over 16 amino acids. CDR1 SGHRS and CDR2 YFSETQ come from the germline V gene. V lost 5 bases to trimming and J lost 3 bases; unmatched junction nucleotides: 6. The CDR3 spells CASSRGTSGSEETQYF. DNA for the CDR3: TGCGCCAGCAGTAGGGGGACTAGCGGGAGTGAAGAGACCCAGTACTTC.

The chain has TRBV7-9 and TRBJ2-5, with D uncertain. Deletions cut 2 bases from V and 4 bases from J, with 5 bases between. The CDR3 has 12 residues. From germline, CDR1 is SEHNR and CDR2 FQNEAQ (reference sequence). The CDR3 sequence: CASSLFSETQYF. The CDR3 region has the DNA TGTGCCAGCAGCTTATTTTCAGAGACCCAGTACTTC.

In its sample, this clone was seen a few times. V usage is TRBV2 and J usage is TRBJ1-2; 9 bases are shared with TRBD1. The CDR3 covers 15 residues. The junction had 8 bases not matched to a gene; V was cut back by 4 bases and J by 5 bases. CDR1 SNHLY and CDR2 FYNNEI come from the germline V gene. The CDR3 loop reads CASSALGQGIYGYTF. Written as DNA, the CDR3 is TGTGCCAGCAGTGCCCTAGGACAGGGGATTTATGGCTACACCTTC.

This clone was seen only once. The rearrangement joins TRBV7-9 to TRBJ2-3; 11 nucleotides align to TRBD2. This CDR3 comprises 16 residues. CDR1 SEHNR and CDR2 FQNEAQ come from the germline V gene (reference sequence). V shed 5 bases, J shed 0 bases, and the junction held 4 bases outside the gene matches. The CDR3 loop is CASSPWTSGSTDTQYF. CDR3 in DNA: TGTGCCAGCAGCCCCTGGACTAGCGGGAGCACAGATACGCAGTATTTT.

A few counts support this clone. The chain joins TRBV28 to TRBJ2-7; no reliable D call. Looked up from germline, CDR1 is MDHEN and CDR2 is SYDVKM. V lost 11 bases and J lost 3, with 11 bases in between. This CDR3 comprises 11 residues. The CDR3 coding sequence is TGTGCCGCCAAAGGCCGCTACGAGCAGTACTTC. It specifies CAAKGRYEQYF.

The gene calls are TRBV28 and TRBJ2-7; a possible D gene is TRBD2 (6 bases). The CDR3 runs to 14 residues. Between the trimmed V and J ends, which lost 6 bases and 3 bases, there was a span of 15 bases. The V gene's germline CDR1 is MDHEN and CDR2 SYDVKM. CDR3 region: CASSRLGDFYEQYF. CDR3 bases: TGTGCCAGCAGCCGTTTGGGGGACTTCTACGAGCAGTACTTC.